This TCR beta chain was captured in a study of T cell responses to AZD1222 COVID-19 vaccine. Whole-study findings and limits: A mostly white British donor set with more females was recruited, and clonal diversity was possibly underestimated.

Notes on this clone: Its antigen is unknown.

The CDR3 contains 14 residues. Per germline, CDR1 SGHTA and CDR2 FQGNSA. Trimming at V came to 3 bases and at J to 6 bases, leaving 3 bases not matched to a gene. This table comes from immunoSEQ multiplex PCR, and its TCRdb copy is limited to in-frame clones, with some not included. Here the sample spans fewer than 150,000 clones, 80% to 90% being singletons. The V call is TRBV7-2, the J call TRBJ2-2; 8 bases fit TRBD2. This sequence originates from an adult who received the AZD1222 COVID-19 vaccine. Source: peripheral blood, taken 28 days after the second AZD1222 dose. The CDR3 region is CASSFRGGAGELFF. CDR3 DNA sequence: TGTGCCAGCAGCTTCCGGGGGGGGGCCGGGGAGCTGTTTTTT.